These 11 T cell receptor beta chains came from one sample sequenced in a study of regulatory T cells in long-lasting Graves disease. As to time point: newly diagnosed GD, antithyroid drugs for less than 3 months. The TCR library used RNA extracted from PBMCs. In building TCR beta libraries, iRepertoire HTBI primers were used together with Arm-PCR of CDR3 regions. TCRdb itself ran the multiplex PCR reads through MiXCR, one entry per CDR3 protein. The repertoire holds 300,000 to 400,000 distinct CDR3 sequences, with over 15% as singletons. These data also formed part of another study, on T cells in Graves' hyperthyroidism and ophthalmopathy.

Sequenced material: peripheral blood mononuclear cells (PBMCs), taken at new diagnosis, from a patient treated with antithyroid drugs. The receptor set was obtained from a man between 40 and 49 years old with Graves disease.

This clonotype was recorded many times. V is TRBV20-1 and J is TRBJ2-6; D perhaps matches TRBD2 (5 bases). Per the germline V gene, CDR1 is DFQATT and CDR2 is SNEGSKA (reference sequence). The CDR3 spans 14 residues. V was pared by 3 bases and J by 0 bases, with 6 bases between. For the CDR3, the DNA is TGCAGTGCTAGTGAGGGCTCTGGGGCCAACGTCCTGACTTTC. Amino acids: CSASEGSGANVLTF.

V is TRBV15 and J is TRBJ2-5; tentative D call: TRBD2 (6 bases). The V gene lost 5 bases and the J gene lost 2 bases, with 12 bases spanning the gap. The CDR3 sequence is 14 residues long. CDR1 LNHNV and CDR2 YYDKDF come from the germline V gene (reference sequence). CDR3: CATSRGLVQETQYF. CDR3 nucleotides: TGTGCCACCAGCCGGGGACTGGTTCAAGAGACCCAGTACTTC.

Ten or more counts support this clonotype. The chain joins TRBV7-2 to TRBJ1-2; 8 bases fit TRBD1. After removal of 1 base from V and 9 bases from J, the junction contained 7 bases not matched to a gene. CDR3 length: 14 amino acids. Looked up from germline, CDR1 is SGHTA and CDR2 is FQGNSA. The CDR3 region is CASSLEGTGSRYTF. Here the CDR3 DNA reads TGTGCCAGCAGCTTAGAAGGGACAGGTTCGCGCTACACCTTC. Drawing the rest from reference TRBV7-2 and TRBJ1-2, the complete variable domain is GAGVSQSPSNKVTEKGKDVELRCDPISGHTALYWYRQSLGQGLEFLIYFQGNSAPDKSGLPSDRFSAERTGGSVSTLTIQRTQQEDSAVYLCASSLEGTGSRYTFGSGTRLTVV.

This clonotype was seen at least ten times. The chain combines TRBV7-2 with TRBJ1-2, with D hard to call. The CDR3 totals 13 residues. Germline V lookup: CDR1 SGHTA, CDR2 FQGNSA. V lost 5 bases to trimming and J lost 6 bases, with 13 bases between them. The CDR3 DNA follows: TGTGCCAGCAGCGTCCTCCAGAAGGATGGCTACACCTTC. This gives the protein CASSVLQKDGYTF.

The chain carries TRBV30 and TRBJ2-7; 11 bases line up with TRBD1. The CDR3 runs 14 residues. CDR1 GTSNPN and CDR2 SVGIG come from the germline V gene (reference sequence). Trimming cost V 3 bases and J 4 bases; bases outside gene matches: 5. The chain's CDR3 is CAWRRGQGAYEQYF. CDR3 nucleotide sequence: TGTGCCTGGAGAAGAGGACAGGGGGCTTACGAGCAGTACTTC.

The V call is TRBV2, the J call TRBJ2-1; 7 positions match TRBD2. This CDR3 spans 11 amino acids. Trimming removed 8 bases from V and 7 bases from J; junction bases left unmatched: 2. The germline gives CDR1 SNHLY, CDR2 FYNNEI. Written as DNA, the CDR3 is TGTGCCAGCGGGGGGGGGAATGAGCAGTTCTTC. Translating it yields CASGGGNEQFF.

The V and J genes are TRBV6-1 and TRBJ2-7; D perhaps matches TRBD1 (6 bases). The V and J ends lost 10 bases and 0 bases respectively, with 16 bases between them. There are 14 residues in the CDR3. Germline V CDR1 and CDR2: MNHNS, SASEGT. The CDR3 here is CATSEGGISYEQYF. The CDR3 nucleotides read TGTGCCACCTCGGAAGGGGGAATCTCCTACGAGCAGTACTTC.

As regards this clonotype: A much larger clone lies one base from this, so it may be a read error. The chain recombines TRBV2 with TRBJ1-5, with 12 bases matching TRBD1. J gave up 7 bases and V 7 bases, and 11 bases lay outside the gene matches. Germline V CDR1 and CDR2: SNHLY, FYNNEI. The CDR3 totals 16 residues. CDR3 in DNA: TGTGCCAGCACCATTGTGGGACAGGGGGCAAAACAGCCCCAGCATTTT. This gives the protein CASTIVGQGAKQPQHF.

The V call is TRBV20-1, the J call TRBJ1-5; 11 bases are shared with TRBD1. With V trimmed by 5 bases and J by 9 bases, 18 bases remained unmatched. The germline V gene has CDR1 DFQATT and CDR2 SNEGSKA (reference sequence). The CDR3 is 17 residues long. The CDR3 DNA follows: TGCAGTGCTGAAGGGACAGGGGGGGACTCTAGCAGTCGGCCCCAGCATTTT. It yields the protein CSAEGTGGDSSSRPQHF.

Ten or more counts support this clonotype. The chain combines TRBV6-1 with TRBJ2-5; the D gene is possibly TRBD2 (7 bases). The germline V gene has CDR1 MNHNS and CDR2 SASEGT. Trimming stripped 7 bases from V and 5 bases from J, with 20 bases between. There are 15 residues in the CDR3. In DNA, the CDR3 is TGTGCCAGCACCAATGGTCGTAGGGGGGGGGAGACCCAGTACTTC. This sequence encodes CASTNGRRGGETQYF.

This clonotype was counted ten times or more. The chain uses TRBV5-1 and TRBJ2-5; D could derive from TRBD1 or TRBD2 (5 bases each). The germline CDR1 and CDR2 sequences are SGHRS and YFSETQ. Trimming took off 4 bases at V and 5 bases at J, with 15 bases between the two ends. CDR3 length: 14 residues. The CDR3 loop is CASSPGAWDETQYF. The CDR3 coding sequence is TGCGCCAGCAGCCCCGGGGCCTGGGATGAGACCCAGTACTTC.